Presented here are 5 T cell receptor beta chains from one specimen sequenced in a study of Ad26.COV2.S vaccination and SARS-CoV-2 variants. The method was immunoSEQ multiplex PCR; TCRdb's version includes in-frame clones alone and lacks a portion of them. The sample records 350,000 to 500,000 clones, 70% to 90% being singletons. Noted treatment: around 19 received Ad26.COV2.S at low or high dose, single or two shots; 5 received placebo; per-sample allocation not given. Following the first vaccine or placebo injection, samples were taken on day 63. Source: peripheral blood, taken in a trial of Ad26.COV2.S vaccine versus placebo. The receptor set was obtained from a person between 18 and 60 years old who received the Ad26.COV2.S COVID-19 vaccine or a placebo.

The rearrangement uses TRBV6-5 and TRBJ2-5; D might be TRBD1 (5 bases). Looked up from germline, CDR1 is MNHEY and CDR2 is SVGAGI. The ends were cut back, 10 bases at V and 6 bases at J, with 18 bases in the middle. The CDR3 length is 13 residues. CDR3 nucleotides: TGTGCCACCTGGTACCCAGGGTGGAAGACCCAGTACTTC. It is translated as CATWYPGWKTQYF.

The chain uses TRBV11-1 and TRBJ1-1; D is uncertain. Trimming stripped 1 base from V and 11 bases from J, with 14 bases between. The CDR3 contains 13 residues. CDR1 SGHAT and CDR2 FQDESV come from the germline V gene (reference sequence). This CDR3 is CASSLVLAGDAFF. The CDR3 DNA is TGTGCCAGCAGCTTAGTATTGGCTGGAGACGCTTTCTTT.

The J gene is TRBJ1-1, the V gene TRBV29-1; D is ambiguous. The CDR3 consists of 12 residues. Between the trimmed V and J ends, which lost 4 bases and 3 bases, there was a span of 9 bases. Germline values: CDR1 SQVTM, CDR2 ANQGSEA. CDR3 coding DNA: TGCAGCGTTGGTTCAAGTTACACTGAAGCTTTCTTT. It is translated as CSVGSSYTEAFF.

This clone was counted a single time. The genes are TRBV15 and TRBJ2-1; no reliable D call. The CDR3 runs 13 residues. The V end lost 0 bases, the J end lost 8 bases, and 8 bases lay between the germline ends. Germline V gene sequence: CDR1 LNHNV, CDR2 YYDKDF (reference sequence). CDR3 residues: CATSREPGHEQFF. The CDR3 coding sequence is TGTGCCACCAGCAGAGAACCCGGACATGAGCAGTTCTTC.

CDR3 protein: CASPPPGSDRTDTQYF. CDR3 bases: TGTGCCAGCCCCCCCCCGGGAAGTGACCGCACAGATACGCAGTATTTT. The rearrangement uses TRBV7-3 and TRBJ2-3; a weak D match, TRBD2 (5 bases). CDR3 length equals 16 residues. V was clipped by 8 bases and J by 1 base, with 19 bases between them. The V gene's germline CDR1 is SGHTA and CDR2 FQGTGA.